This TCR beta chain originates from a study of post-analysis software for immune sequencing data. Of note for this clonotype: Antigen unknown.

The TCR beta cDNA libraries carried unique molecular identifiers. Each CDR3 protein gets one entry after TCRdb re-called the PCR reads with MiXCR. Among about 760,000 distinct CDR3 sequences, 30% were seen once, and the ten largest hold 0.56%. Study outcomes and limitations: Comparison of patients with controls showed about 5 TRBV segments more frequent in patients, TRBV5-6, TRBV5-1 and TRBV20-1 among them.

The V end lost 4 bases, the J end lost 5 bases, and 10 bases lay between the germline ends. This CDR3 has 13 residues. CDR1 is SNHLY, CDR2 FYNNEI, per germline. This sequence joins TRBV2 and TRBJ2-3; no reliable D call. This TCR was sampled from a girl between 5 and 17 years old with multiple sclerosis. Input material: blood. The CDR3 loop is CASSAVPGDTQYF. Here the CDR3 DNA reads TGTGCCAGCAGTGCGGTCCCGGGAGATACGCAGTATTTT.